A single sample is the source of the 7 T cell receptor beta chains below, sequenced in a study of CD8 T cells in Susac syndrome. With random hexamers, reverse transcription was performed on about 0.5 to 1 ug of RNA. TCRdb itself ran the immunoSEQ multiplex PCR reads through MiXCR, one entry per CDR3 protein. The sample lists 150,000 to 190,000 distinct CDR3 sequences, about 94% occurring once. The sequencing input was CD8+ T cells from PBMCs. Receptors were obtained from a human donor with multiple sclerosis.

The CDR3 sequence: CASSLAYLDEQYF. The CDR3 nucleotides read TGTGCCAGCAGCTTAGCATACTTGGACGAGCAGTACTTC. The genes are TRBV7-6 and TRBJ2-7; no reliable D call. Trimming cost V 0 bases and J 5 bases, with 8 bases left between them. This CDR3 comprises 13 residues. Per germline, CDR1 SGHVS and CDR2 FNYEAQ. The full variable domain, its missing parts supplied by reference TRBV7-6 and TRBJ2-7, is GAGVSQSPRYKVTKRGQDVALRCDPISGHVSLYWYRQALGQGPEFLTYFNYEAQQDKSGLPNDRFSAERPEGSISTLTIQRTEQRDSAMYRCASSLAYLDEQYFGPGTRLTVT.

This chain joins TRBV27 and TRBJ1-5; TRBD1 matches at 7 bases. V dropped 0 bases and J dropped 6; count of bases not matched to a gene: 11. The V gene's germline CDR1 is MNHEY and CDR2 SMNVEV (reference sequence). The CDR3 has 17 amino acids. CDR3 region: CASSLSWGSRGLQPQHF. The DNA for the CDR3 is TGTGCCAGCAGTTTATCGTGGGGGTCAAGGGGGCTTCAGCCCCAGCATTTT.

V gene TRBV6-5 combines with J gene TRBJ1-1; 7 bases match TRBD1. CDR1 and CDR2 (germline): MNHEY, SVGAGI. This CDR3 region has 15 residues. The junction had 2 bases not matched to a gene; V was cut back by 0 bases and J by 1 base. The CDR3 is CASSYSTGKNTEAFF. In nucleotides, the CDR3 is TGTGCCAGCAGTTACTCGACAGGGAAGAACACTGAAGCTTTCTTT.

The chain couples TRBV2 to TRBJ1-2; D uncertain. The CDR3 is made up of 13 amino acids. V lost 6 bases, J lost 4 bases, and 12 bases lay in between. Germline V CDR1 and CDR2: SNHLY, FYNNEI. The CDR3 here is CASRSRGFYGYTF. The CDR3 nucleotides read TGTGCCAGCAGAAGTCGGGGATTCTATGGCTACACCTTC.

The gene calls are TRBV7-9 and TRBJ1-2, with 8 bases fitting TRBD1. CDR1 is SEHNR and CDR2 is FQNEAQ in the germline V gene (reference sequence). The V segment lost 8 bases and the J segment 6 bases; nucleotides outside the gene matches: 20. The CDR3 is 17 residues long. This CDR3 is CASLTTGTGIGSDGYTF. The DNA for the CDR3 is TGTGCCAGCTTAACCACGGGGACAGGAATAGGTTCTGATGGCTACACCTTC. Full variable domain (remainder filled in from reference TRBV7-9 and TRBJ1-2): DTGVSQNPRHKITKRGQNVTFRCDPISEHNRLYWYRQTLGQGPEFLTYFQNEAQLEKSRLLSDRFSAERPKGSFSTLEIQRTEQGDSAMYLCASLTTGTGIGSDGYTFGSGTRLTVV.

This sequence joins TRBV29-1 and TRBJ1-2, with 7 positions matching TRBD1. The germline V gene has CDR1 SQVTM and CDR2 ANQGSEA. V gave up 2 bases and J gave up 5 bases; unmatched junction bases: 8. The CDR3 covers 14 residues. For the CDR3, the DNA is TGCAGCGTTGAAAGGGCAGGGGGAAAGTATGGCTACACCTTC. It encodes CSVERAGGKYGYTF. The complete variable domain, with remaining parts taken from reference TRBV29-1 and TRBJ1-2, reads SAVISQKPSRDICQRGTSLTIQCQVDSQVTMMFWYRQQPGQSLTLIATANQGSEATYESGFVIDKFPISRPNLTFSTLTVSNMSPEDSSIYLCSVERAGGKYGYTFGSGTRLTVV.

The chain employs TRBV7-8 and TRBJ1-5; TRBD1 matches at 10 bases. CDR1 is SGHVS and CDR2 is FQNEAQ in the germline V gene. This CDR3 region has 15 residues. The V and J ends lost 3 bases and 3 bases, in that order; junction bases with no gene match: 2. CDR3 bases: TGTGCCAGCAGCTTCGGGACAGGGGACAATCAGCCCCAGCATTTT. It translates to CASSFGTGDNQPQHF.